These 18 T cell receptor beta chains were sequenced from one sample in a study of CD8 T cells in ankylosing spondylitis. TCRdb recomputed calls from the 5' RACE reads with MiXCR, one row per CDR3 protein. Among nearly 250,000 distinct CDR3 sequences, about 30% were seen once, and the ten largest hold 3.5% to 4.5%. Sequencing input: blood, either unsorted or a sorted T cell fraction (not recorded which). The receptor source for this set is a male donor with ankylosing spondylitis or in good health (not recorded which).

This clonotype was detected a few times. The chain recombines TRBV5-1 with TRBJ2-3; a weak D match, TRBD1 (6 bases). This CDR3 contains 14 residues. Per the germline V gene, CDR1 is SGHRS and CDR2 is YFSETQ. Trimming removed 7 bases from V and 0 bases from J, with 12 bases in between. The chain's CDR3 is CASYRTDSTDTQYF. The CDR3, as DNA: TGCGCCAGCTACCGGACAGATAGCACAGATACGCAGTATTTT.

This clonotype was picked up many times. This chain connects TRBV6-1 to TRBJ2-5; tentative D call: TRBD2 (6 bases). This CDR3 is 13 amino acids long. Trimming took off 6 bases at V and 3 bases at J, with 11 bases between the two ends. CDR1 and CDR2 (germline): MNHNS, SASEGT. The CDR3 region is CASSLTRKETQYF. CDR3 bases: TGTGCCAGCAGCCTGACTAGAAAAGAGACCCAGTACTTC.

V and J are TRBV4-1 and TRBJ1-5; 7 bases line up with TRBD1. The germline gives CDR1 MGHRA, CDR2 YSYEKL. The V and J ends lost 0 bases and 4 bases, in that order; junction bases with no gene match: 3. This CDR3 spans 15 amino acids. For the CDR3, the DNA is TGCGCCAGCAGCCAAGAGATGACAGGGAATCAGCCCCAGCATTTT. Translated, it gives CASSQEMTGNQPQHF.

The V call is TRBV27, the J call TRBJ1-6; 8 bases align to TRBD1. Trimming took 7 bases from V and 10 from J; bases not matched to a gene: 9. Germline V gives CDR1 MNHEY, CDR2 SMNVEV (reference sequence). This CDR3 region has 14 residues. CDR3 bases: TGTGCCAGCACCCCGGACAGGGTGAACTCACCCCTCCACTTT. The encoded protein is CASTPDRVNSPLHF.

The rearrangement joins TRBV12-3 or TRBV12-4 to TRBJ2-7; D is ambiguous. CDR3 size: 15 residues. Trimming pared 6 bases from V and 0 bases from J, leaving 15 bases between. DNA for the CDR3: TGTGCCAGCAGCCTACGGGCCCAAAGCTCCTACGAGCAGTACTTC. The encoded protein is CASSLRAQSSYEQYF.

This sequence joins TRBV15 and TRBJ2-1; the D gene is possibly TRBD1 (6 bases). V gave up 3 bases and J gave up 5 bases, with 8 bases separating them. From germline, CDR1 is LNHNV and CDR2 YYDKDF (reference sequence). CDR3 length: 13 amino acids. CDR3 loop: CATSRDRHNEQFF. In DNA, the CDR3 is TGTGCCACCAGCAGGGACAGACACAATGAGCAGTTCTTC.

The rearrangement uses TRBV11-2 and TRBJ2-7, with 9 bases that match TRBD1. CDR1 is SGHAT, CDR2 FQNNGV, per germline. The CDR3 spans 15 residues. Trimming took 3 bases from V and 0 from J; bases not matched to a gene: 3. In DNA form, the CDR3 reads TGTGCCAGCAGCTTTGGGACAGGGCACTCCTACGAGCAGTACTTC. It yields the protein CASSFGTGHSYEQYF.

The chain couples TRBV12-3 or TRBV12-4 to TRBJ1-2; possible D gene TRBD1, 5 bases. With 1 base removed from V and 5 bases from J, the gap between germline ends came to 14 bases. This CDR3 region has 15 residues. The CDR3 nucleotides are TGTGCCAGCAGTTTAGGGGGCCCGGGGACGTATGGCTACACCTTC. This sequence encodes CASSLGGPGTYGYTF.

This chain links TRBV10-3 with TRBJ2-3; maybe TRBD2 (6 bases). The CDR3 consists of 14 residues. Per the germline V gene, CDR1 is ENHRY and CDR2 is SYGVKD. V gave up 9 bases and J gave up 2 bases, with 15 bases separating them. The CDR3 spells CAISNRENTDTQYF. The CDR3 nucleotides read TGTGCCATTTCCAACCGGGAGAACACAGATACGCAGTATTTT.

This clonotype was detected ten times or more. The CDR3 nucleotides are TGTGCCAGCAGTTACACAGCACGTGGCTCTGGAAACACCATATATTTT. This sequence encodes CASSYTARGSGNTIYF. V usage is TRBV6-5 and J usage is TRBJ1-3; no reliable D call. This CDR3 is 16 amino acids long. V gave up 2 bases and J gave up 0 bases, with 11 bases separating them. CDR1 and CDR2 from the germline V gene are MNHEY and SVGAGI.

J is TRBJ2-7 and V is TRBV20-1, with 8 bases aligning to TRBD1. The V gene's germline CDR1 is DFQATT and CDR2 SNEGSKA (reference sequence). Trimming took 0 bases from V and 6 from J; bases not matched to a gene: 7. The CDR3 consists of 14 residues. CDR3 in DNA: TGCAGTGCTAGAGAAGACACGACAGGGGTCGAGCAGTACTTC. It codes for CSAREDTTGVEQYF.

In its sample, this clonotype was seen once. This chain connects TRBV10-3 to TRBJ2-3; D ambiguous. The CDR3 sequence is 13 residues long. Germline lookup yields CDR1 ENHRY and CDR2 SYGVKD. V shed 10 bases and J shed 2 bases, with 13 bases lying between them. The CDR3 nucleotides read TGTGCCACTGCGGCCTCGATCACAGATACGCAGTATTTT. Its protein is CATAASITDTQYF.

The V call is TRBV28, the J call TRBJ2-2, with a weak D call TRBD2 (6 bases). Germline-derived CDR1 and CDR2 are MDHEN and SYDVKM. The V gene lost 3 bases and the J gene lost 1 base, with 9 bases spanning the gap. The CDR3 loop spans 15 amino acids. The CDR3 loop is CASSLPGGNTGELFF. The CDR3 region has the DNA TGTGCCAGCAGTTTGCCCGGGGGGAACACCGGGGAGCTGTTTTTT.

The genes are TRBV11-1 and TRBJ2-7; TRBD1 agrees at 9 bases. The V gene's germline CDR1 is SGHAT and CDR2 FQDESV (reference sequence). The V segment lost 5 bases and the J segment 2 bases; nucleotides outside the gene matches: 16. The CDR3 length is 18 residues. This CDR3 is CASSVGKTGTGQPYEQYF. CDR3 nucleotides: TGTGCCAGCAGCGTAGGGAAAACCGGGACAGGGCAACCCTACGAGCAGTACTTC. Drawing the rest from reference TRBV11-1 and TRBJ2-7, the complete variable domain is EAEVAQSPRYKITEKSQAVAFWCDPISGHATLYWYRQILGQGPELLVQFQDESVVDDSQLPKDRFSAERLKGVDSTLKIQPAELGDSAMYLCASSVGKTGTGQPYEQYFGPGTRLTVT.

This rearrangement joins TRBV4-2 to TRBJ2-5, with D possibly being TRBD2 (5 bases). The CDR3 is made up of 15 amino acids. The V gene's germline CDR1 is LGHNA and CDR2 YNFKEQ. V was shortened by 1 base and J by 2 bases, with 11 bases between the two germline ends. The CDR3: CASSQAAEIQETQYF. In nucleotides, the CDR3 is TGTGCCAGCAGCCAAGCAGCGGAGATACAAGAGACCCAGTACTTC.

The V call is TRBV5-1, the J call TRBJ2-7, with 7 bases that match TRBD2. CDR1 SGHRS and CDR2 YFSETQ come from the germline V gene. V gave up 2 bases and J gave up 3 bases; unmatched junction bases: 5. This CDR3 comprises 14 residues. This CDR3 reads CASSLEAGNYEQYF. The CDR3 DNA sequence: TGCGCCAGCAGCTTAGAAGCGGGGAACTACGAGCAGTACTTC.

The rearrangement links TRBV20-1 to TRBJ2-5; D not certain. Trimming took off 4 bases at V and 3 bases at J, with 9 bases between the two ends. The CDR3 spans 12 residues. Per germline, CDR1 DFQATT and CDR2 SNEGSKA (reference sequence). In DNA, the CDR3 is TGCAGTGCTACTGGCGGAAAAGAGACCCAGTACTTC. Its translation: CSATGGKETQYF.

The chain is built from TRBV5-1 and TRBJ1-1; D not resolved. Deletions cut 1 base from V and 4 bases from J, with 5 bases between. Germline V gene sequence: CDR1 SGHRS, CDR2 YFSETQ. The CDR3 length is 12 residues. The CDR3 DNA reads as TGCGCCAGCAGCTTGTTGGGCACTGAAGCTTTCTTT. Its translation is CASSLLGTEAFF.